A selection of T cell receptor beta chains follows, all from one sample in a study of cytomegalovirus exposure and HLA in healthy donors. Here immunoSEQ multiplex PCR was the method, and the copy in TCRdb shows in-frame clones only, minus some. Of 110,000 to 150,000 clones listed, approximately 80% are singletons. The sequenced sample was PBMCs. These receptors all come from a male donor in good health and CMV-seronegative. Both conserved end residues are part of each CDR3. Not every row has a clone size; where given, it reads once, few, many or a size class.

TRBJ1-2	-	TRBV27	CASSLRQGAGGYTF
TRBJ1-4	-	TRBV9	CASSVRGRVSEKLFF
TRBJ2-1	-	TRBV2	CASRRTSGGVGDEQFF
TRBJ1-4	-	TRBV7-9	CASSSPGQRGEKLFF
TRBJ2-3	-	TRBV5-5	CASSTWTGVRADTQYF
TRBJ1-1	-	TRBV30	CALIRVRNTEAFF
TRBJ2-7	-	TRBV6-6	CASSYSRGTGGEQYF
TRBJ1-2	-	TRBV5-1	CASRDKTGTGGMRSGYTF
TRBJ2-2	-	TRBV7-3	CASSDRANTGELFF
TRBJ1-4	-	TRBV6-5	CASSEPRNGEKLFF
TRBJ2-7	few	TRBV19	CASSTSWGGGDEQYF
TRBJ1-4	-	TRBV7-9	CASGYQGFTNEKLFF
TRBJ2-1	few	TRBV7-2	CASSPPGLAGATLFF
TRBJ2-7	-	TRBV5-4	CASRPSPGQGVVYEQYF
TRBJ1-1	few	TRBV5-8	CASPGWGELTEAFF
TRBJ2-7	-	TRBV6-6	CASSYYGSPYEQYF
TRBJ1-2	-	TRBV19	CATGRNYGYTF
TRBJ2-7	-	TRBV15	CATSRGDTSSYEQYF
TRBJ1-2	-	TRBV4-3	CASSQAPVNYGYTF
TRBJ2-1	-	TRBV7-9	CASSHRVVGGLSSYNEQFF
TRBJ1-5	-	TRBV7-2	CASSWNRGGQPQHF
TRBJ1-1	-	TRBV7-6	CASSEWGGEGTANTEAFF
TRBJ2-6	-	TRBV5-5	CASSLSRHFSGANVLTF
TRBJ2-1	-	TRBV9	CASSVGSPGAEQFF
TRBJ1-2	once	TRBV4-3	CASSQDEQGWNYGYTF
TRBJ2-3	-	TRBV7-8	CASSSRDTDTQYF
TRBJ1-5	-	TRBV28	CASSLLSRGGNQPQHF
TRBJ1-1	-	TRBV9	CASSAYRGLGNTEAFF
TRBJ2-7	few	TRBV1	CTSSQDSASGGSYEQYF
TRBJ2-2	-	TRBV11-2	CASSVQNTGELFF
TRBJ1-3	once	TRBV7-9	CASSLGQGSSGNTIYF
TRBJ2-5	-	TRBV5-4	CASSLPSGGSETQYF
TRBJ1-5	once	TRBV4-1	CASSQTGSGARQPQHF
TRBJ2-3	-	TRBV9	CASSPTGGGDTQYF
TRBJ1-2	few	TRBV28	CASSTFGQSLGGYTF
TRBJ1-2	-	TRBV19	CASSIRGLGGYTF
TRBJ1-6	-	TRBV19	CASSISGQGIDSPLHF
TRBJ2-7	-	TRBV20-1	CSASPSYEQYF
TRBJ2-3	few	TRBV4-3	CASRRGTGYEDTQYF
TRBJ1-2	-	TRBV29-1	CSVLPSGTNYGYTF
TRBJ1-2	-	TRBV9	CASSVTGGVYGYTF
TRBJ2-7	-	TRBV18	CASSPVSGGGEQYF
TRBJ2-2	-	TRBV6-5	CASRLQGLAGELFF
TRBJ2-7	-	TRBV11-2	CASSYSTGSSYEQYF
TRBJ2-2	-	TRBV10-2	CASSSGQGIRNTGELFF
TRBJ2-3	-	TRBV9	CASRRGGGYTDTQYF
TRBJ2-7	-	TRBV27	CASRVGTGEQYF
TRBJ2-3	-	TRBV2	CASSGQRGVTDTQYF
TRBJ1-4	-	TRBV19	CASSPSFLMAGLEKLFF
TRBJ2-1	-	TRBV19	CASSIVTGGYNEQFF
TRBJ1-1	-	TRBV18	CASSAIDSDTEAFF
TRBJ2-1	few	TRBV11-1	CASSLAPVNEQFF
TRBJ1-5	once	TRBV4-3	CASSQDRGTEPQHF